Reported below is one TCR beta chain. Its specificity is unknown. Naive CD8 cells, CD45RO-negative and positively selected for CCR7, excluded terminally differentiated effector memory CD45RA+ cells. Every donor was a Caucasian adult from Nashville, Tennessee. Sorted-subset replicate PCR reactions contained 200 to 250 ng DNA, corresponding to about 30,000 T cell genomes. In the original analysis: ImmunoSEQ output lacked quality scores and full-length reads, limiting matched filtering. Profiled with immunoSEQ multiplex PCR; TCRdb holds only in-frame clones, not every one. The DNA gave D and trimming, while V, J and clone size come from that table. The sample lists millions of clones, roughly 91% occurring once. The source of the sample is a study of shared clonotypes between healthy human individuals. Study conclusions and caveats: The genetic and exposure-history diversity represented was limited by few donors.

Sequenced sample: naive CD8+ T cells from PBMCs. The TCR sequence derives from a man younger than 30 in good health. Some clones in this sample may be carry-over from other donors' samples.

The CDR3 reads CASSLYRKNTGELFF. The CDR3, as DNA: TGTGCCAGCAGCTTATACAGGAAGAACACCGGGGAGCTGTTTTTT. The chain joins TRBV11-2 to TRBJ2-2; TRBD1 is a possible D gene (5 bases). This CDR3 has 15 residues. Germline CDR1 SGHAT, CDR2 FQNNGV. The V end was cut by 2 bases, the J end by 1 base, with 8 bases between. Drawing the rest from reference TRBV11-2 and TRBJ2-2, the complete variable domain is EAGVAQSPRYKIIEKRQSVAFWCNPISGHATLYWYQQILGQGPKLLIQFQNNGVVDDSQLPKDRFSAERLKGVDSTLKIQPAKLEDSAVYLCASSLYRKNTGELFFGEGSRLTVL.